This TCR beta chain came from a study of OX40 agonist ivuxolimab in advanced cancers. The overall study: Three patients, one with hepatocellular carcinoma and two with cutaneous melanoma, responded partially.

This CDR3 is 16 amino acids long. The germline V gene has CDR1 SGHVS and CDR2 FNYEAQ. Trimming removed 5 bases from V and 8 bases from J, with 21 bases in between. Study-level points and caveats: Relatively little clonal expansion, among the lowest observed, appeared in partial responders at 0.1-3.0 mg/kg. In a subset of nonresponders, normalized T-cell clonal expansion was also low.

Clones were read by immunoSEQ multiplex PCR, and TCRdb kept only the in-frame ones, dropping some. The sample includes about 31,000 clones, roughly 90% of them seen just once. Remarks on this clone: Antigen specificity is unknown.

This chain joins TRBV7-6 and TRBJ1-4; D gene uncertain. This clonotype originated in an adult with an advanced solid tumor such as melanoma, head and neck, liver or kidney cancer. The sequences come from CD4+ or CD8+ T cells sorted from blood, collected in a trial of the OX40 agonist ivuxolimab. CDR3 region: CASSLLDSGTGEKLFF. CDR3 bases: TGTGCCAGCAGCCTCCTGGACTCAGGAACGGGCGAAAAACTGTTTTTT.